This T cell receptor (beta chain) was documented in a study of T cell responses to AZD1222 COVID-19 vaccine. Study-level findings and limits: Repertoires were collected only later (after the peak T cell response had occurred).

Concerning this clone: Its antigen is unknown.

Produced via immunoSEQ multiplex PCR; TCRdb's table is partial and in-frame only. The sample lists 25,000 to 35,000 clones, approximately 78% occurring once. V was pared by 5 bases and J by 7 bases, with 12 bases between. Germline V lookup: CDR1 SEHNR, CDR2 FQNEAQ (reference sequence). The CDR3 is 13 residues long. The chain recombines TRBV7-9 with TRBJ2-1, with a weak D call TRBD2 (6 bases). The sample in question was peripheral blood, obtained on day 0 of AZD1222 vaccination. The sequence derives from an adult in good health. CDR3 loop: CASSPRRGNEQFF. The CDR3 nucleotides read TGTGCCAGCAGCCCCCGTCGGGGGAATGAGCAGTTCTTC.